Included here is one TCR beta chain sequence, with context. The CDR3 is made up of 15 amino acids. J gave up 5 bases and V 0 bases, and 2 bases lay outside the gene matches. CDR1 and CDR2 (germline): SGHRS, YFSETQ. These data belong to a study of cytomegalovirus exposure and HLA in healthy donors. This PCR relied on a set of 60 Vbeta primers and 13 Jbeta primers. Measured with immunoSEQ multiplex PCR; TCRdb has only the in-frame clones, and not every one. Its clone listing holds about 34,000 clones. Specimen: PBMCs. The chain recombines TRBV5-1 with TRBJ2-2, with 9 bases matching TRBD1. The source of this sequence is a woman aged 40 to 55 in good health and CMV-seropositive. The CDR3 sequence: CASSLGDRVTGELFF. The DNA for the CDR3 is TGCGCCAGCAGCTTGGGGGACAGGGTGACCGGGGAGCTGTTTTTT.